This entry features one T cell receptor (beta chain) sequence. What it binds is unknown. Template-switching 5'RACE yielded the TCR cDNA; a universal primer site and UMIs were added in the process. In TCRdb, the 5' RACE reads were re-called with MiXCR into one record per CDR3 protein. The sample has about 170,000 distinct CDR3 sequences, roughly 9.6% seen once. This specimen belongs to a study of T cells after yellow fever vaccination. Study observations and caveats: Peaking on day 5 versus 15, the secondary response was faster but weaker.

The V and J ends lost 2 bases and 5 bases, in that order; junction bases with no gene match: 7. Germline loops: CDR1 SGDLS, CDR2 YYNGEE. This CDR3 comprises 14 residues. The chain uses TRBV9 and TRBJ2-7; the match to TRBD2 covers 7 bases. The clonotype was recovered from a man between 18 and 29 years old who received the YFV17D yellow fever vaccine. This specimen was CD8+ T cells sorted from PBMCs, taken 15 days after the yellow fever booster vaccination. DNA for the CDR3: TGTGCCAGCAGCGTCGCGGACACTAGCGACGAGCAGTACTTC. It specifies CASSVADTSDEQYF.